This TCR beta chain comes out of a study of beta chain features in type 1 diabetes. Study-level findings and limits: The study found moderately but significantly shorter TCRB CDR3s in all four CD4+ subsets of Type 1 diabetes patients.

With respect to this clone: Its cognate antigen is unknown.

V was clipped by 5 bases and J by 1 base, with 8 bases between them. This CDR3 has 12 residues. In germline, CDR1 is SQVTM, CDR2 ANQGSEA. All of the isolated RNA was reverse transcribed, so expressed TCRB transcripts were sequenced. The table came from immunoSEQ multiplex PCR; TCRdb's copy has only in-frame clones and leaves some out. The sample consists of fewer than 300,000 clones, approximately 10% of them appearing once. The receptor was derived from a man younger than 40 with type 1 diabetes. Sequencing used naive CD4+ T cells from blood. The chain is built from TRBV29-1 and TRBJ2-5, with D possibly matching TRBD2 (6 bases). The CDR3: CSVFSGQETQYF. The CDR3 DNA is TGCAGCGTTTTTAGCGGCCAAGAGACCCAGTACTTC.